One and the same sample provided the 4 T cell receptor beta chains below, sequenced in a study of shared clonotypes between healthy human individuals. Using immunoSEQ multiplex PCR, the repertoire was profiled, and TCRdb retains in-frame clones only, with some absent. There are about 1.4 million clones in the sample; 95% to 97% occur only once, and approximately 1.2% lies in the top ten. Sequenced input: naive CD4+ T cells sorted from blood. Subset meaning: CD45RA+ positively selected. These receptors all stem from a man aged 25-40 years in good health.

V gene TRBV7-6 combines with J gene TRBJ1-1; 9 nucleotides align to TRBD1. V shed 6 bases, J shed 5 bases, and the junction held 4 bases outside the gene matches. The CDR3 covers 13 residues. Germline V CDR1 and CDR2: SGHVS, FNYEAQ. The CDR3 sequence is CASRKTGGTEAFF. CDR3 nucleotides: TGTGCCAGCAGAAAGACAGGGGGGACTGAAGCTTTCTTT.

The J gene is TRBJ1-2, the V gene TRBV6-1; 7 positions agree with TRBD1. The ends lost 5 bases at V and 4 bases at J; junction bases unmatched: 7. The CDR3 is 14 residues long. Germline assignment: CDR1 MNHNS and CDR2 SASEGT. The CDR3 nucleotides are TGTGCCAGCAGTCACTTGGGACAGACCTATGGCTACACCTTC. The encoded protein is CASSHLGQTYGYTF.

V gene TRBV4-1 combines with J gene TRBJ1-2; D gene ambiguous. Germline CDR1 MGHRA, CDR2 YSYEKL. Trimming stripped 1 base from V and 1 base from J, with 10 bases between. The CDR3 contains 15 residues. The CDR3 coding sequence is TGCGCCAGCAGCCAAGGCGGTCGGCATAACTATGGCTACACCTTC. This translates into CASSQGGRHNYGYTF.

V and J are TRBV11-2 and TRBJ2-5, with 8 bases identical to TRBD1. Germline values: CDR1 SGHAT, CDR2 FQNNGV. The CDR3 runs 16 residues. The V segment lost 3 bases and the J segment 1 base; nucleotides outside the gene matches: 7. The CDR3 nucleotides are TGTGCCAGCAGCTTGGGTGGACAGGGCCCCCAAGAGACCCAGTACTTC. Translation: CASSLGGQGPQETQYF.